The source of this T cell receptor beta chain is a study of blood T cells in healthy people across ages. V was shortened by 1 base and J by 6 bases, with 12 bases between the two germline ends. Germline V lookup: CDR1 LGHNA, CDR2 YNFKEQ. There are 15 residues in the CDR3. Only one count was recorded for this clonotype. PCR was performed a second time for roughly 7 to 11 cycles using a sample-barcoded 5' primer and a J-beta primer mix. Each CDR3 protein is one row after TCRdb ran MiXCR on the 5' RACE reads. The data hold about 680,000 distinct CDR3 sequences, with about half observed a single time. Total RNA was extracted at no less than 6 micrograms per sample.

This clonotype was obtained from a woman aged 55-75 years in good health. J is TRBJ2-2 and V is TRBV4-2, with a tentative D call TRBD2 (7 bases). The sequenced sample was blood. The chain's CDR3 is CASSQGLGGPGELFF. In DNA form, the CDR3 reads TGTGCCAGCAGCCAAGGGCTCGGGGGGCCCGGGGAGCTGTTTTTT.